This T cell receptor beta chain was documented in a study of metastatic and nonmetastatic thyroid tumors. About the study: Comparative analysis of repertoires was undertaken across blood and tumor or nodule tissue obtained from malignant and benign thyroid patients.

As originally analysed: CDR3 differences across clinicopathological groups were used to build a distant-metastasis classifier for papillary thyroid cancer. TCRdb re-clonotyped the PCR reads through MiXCR. Here the V and J calls rest on TCRdb's processing, not on the authors' analysis. This table has more than 90,000 clones, about an eighth appearing once. The study, taken as a whole, reports: When malignant thyroid tumors were compared with benign nodules, TCR beta diversity was reportedly significantly higher in the malignant tumors. This held in both blood and tumor samples.

This clone was detected many times. What it recognizes is unknown. No treatment had been given to any patient before thyroid surgery. Sequenced input: blood. This receptor was taken from a female donor with papillary thyroid cancer or a benign thyroid nodule (not recorded which). Some clones in this sample may be carry-over from other donors' samples.

The CDR3 DNA reads TGTGCCAGCAGCGTAGCTCTCGGGGGAGACGGGGCAGATACGCAGTATTTT. Translating gives CASSVALGGDGADTQYF. The chain recombines TRBV9 with TRBJ2-3; a weak D match, TRBD2 (6 bases). Per the germline V gene, CDR1 is SGDLS and CDR2 is YYNGEE. V was shortened by 0 bases and J by 4 bases, with 18 bases between the two germline ends. The CDR3 contains 17 residues.